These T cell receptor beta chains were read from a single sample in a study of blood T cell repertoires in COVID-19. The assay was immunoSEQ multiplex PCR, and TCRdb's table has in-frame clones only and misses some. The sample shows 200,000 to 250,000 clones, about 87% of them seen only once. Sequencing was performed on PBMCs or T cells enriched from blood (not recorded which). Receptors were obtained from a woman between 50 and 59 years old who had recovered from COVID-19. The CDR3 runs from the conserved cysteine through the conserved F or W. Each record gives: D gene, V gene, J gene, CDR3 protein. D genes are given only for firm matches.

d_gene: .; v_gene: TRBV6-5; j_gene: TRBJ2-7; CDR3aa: CASSYASGGHTYEQYF
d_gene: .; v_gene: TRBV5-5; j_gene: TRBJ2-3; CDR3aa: CASSLAPGLRNTQYF
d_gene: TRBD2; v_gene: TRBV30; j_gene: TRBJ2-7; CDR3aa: CAWSPRSSGIVVRSYEQYF
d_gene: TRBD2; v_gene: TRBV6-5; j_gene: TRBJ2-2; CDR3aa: CASSRTSGIDGELFF
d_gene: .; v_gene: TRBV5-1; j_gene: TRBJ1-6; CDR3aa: CASSLAYQGLGSPLHF
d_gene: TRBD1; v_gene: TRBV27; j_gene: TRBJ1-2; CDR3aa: CASSTDGQGASGYTF
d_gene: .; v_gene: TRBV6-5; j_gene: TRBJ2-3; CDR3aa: CASSQYRDTQYF
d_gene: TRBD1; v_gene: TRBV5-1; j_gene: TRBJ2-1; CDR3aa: CASSFRQGVHEQFF
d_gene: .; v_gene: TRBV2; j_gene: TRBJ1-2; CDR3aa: CASSGVPYGYTF
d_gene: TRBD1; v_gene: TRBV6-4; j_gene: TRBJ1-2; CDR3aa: CASSDSYRGRGYTF
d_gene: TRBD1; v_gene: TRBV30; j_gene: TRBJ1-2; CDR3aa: CAWYVTGFRGYTF
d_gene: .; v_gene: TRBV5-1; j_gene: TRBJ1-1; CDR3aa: CASSLAGGLNTEAFF
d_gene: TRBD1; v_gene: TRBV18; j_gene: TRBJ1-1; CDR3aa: CASWTGTGGILGEAFF
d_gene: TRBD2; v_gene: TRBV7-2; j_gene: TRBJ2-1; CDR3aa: CASSLGAGLAWEQFF
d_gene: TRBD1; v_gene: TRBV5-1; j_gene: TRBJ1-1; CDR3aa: CASSNRQGTNTEAFF
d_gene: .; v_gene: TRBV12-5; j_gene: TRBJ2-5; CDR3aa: CASGLGGEETQYF
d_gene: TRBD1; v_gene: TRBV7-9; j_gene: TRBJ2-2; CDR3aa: CASSRGQGTNTGELFF
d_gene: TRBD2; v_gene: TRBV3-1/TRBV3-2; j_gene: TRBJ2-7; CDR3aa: CASSLLPLAGGWYEQYF
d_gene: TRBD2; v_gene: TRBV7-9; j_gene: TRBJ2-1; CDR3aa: CASLPQAGLMNEQFF
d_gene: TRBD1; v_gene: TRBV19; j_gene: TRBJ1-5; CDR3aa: CASSTNRQGIWKPQHF
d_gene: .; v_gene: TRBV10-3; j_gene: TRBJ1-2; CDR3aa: CAISEHEANYGYTF
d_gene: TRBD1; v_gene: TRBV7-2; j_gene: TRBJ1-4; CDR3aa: CASSFGTGGFEKLFF
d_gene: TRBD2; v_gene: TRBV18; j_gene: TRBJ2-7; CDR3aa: CASSPGGTYEQYF
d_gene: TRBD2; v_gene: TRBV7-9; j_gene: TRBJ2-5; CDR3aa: CASSLVVQREGETQYF
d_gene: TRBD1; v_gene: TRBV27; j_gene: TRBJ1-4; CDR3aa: CASRLQGATNEKLFF
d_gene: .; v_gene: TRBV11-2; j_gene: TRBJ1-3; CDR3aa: CASSLTRDISGNTIYF
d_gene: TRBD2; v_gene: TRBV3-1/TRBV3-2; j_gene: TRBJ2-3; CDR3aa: CASSRKREYPDTQYF
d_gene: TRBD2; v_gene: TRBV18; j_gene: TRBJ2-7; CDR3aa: CASSPILAGRGGEQYF